This T cell receptor (beta chain) appears in the sequencing data of a study of Ad26.COV2.S vaccination and SARS-CoV-2 variants. Findings and limits, study-wide: Analyses of TCR breadth and depth may have underestimated total T cell responses. Relative to placebo recipients, vaccine recipients exhibited elevated spike-specific TCR breadth. Substantial breadth was reportedly displayed by spike-specific CD8+ and CD4+ T cell responses after vaccination.

The treatment was: some 19 received Ad26.COV2.S at low or high dose, single or two shots; about 5 received placebo; per-sample allocation not given. Sampling was performed 63 days after the first vaccine or placebo injection. Wuhan-strain SARS-CoV-2 spike was expressed by the Ad26 vector that made up the vaccine. This clone was found once. Antigen unknown. This CDR3 spans 17 amino acids. V dropped 1 base and J dropped 2; count of bases not matched to a gene: 9. CDR1 SGHRS and CDR2 YFSETQ come from the germline V gene. TCRdb keeps only in-frame clones here, not all; method: immunoSEQ multiplex PCR. The sample has about 350,000 clones, roughly 91% seen once.

The receptor was derived from a person aged 18-60 years who received the Ad26.COV2.S COVID-19 vaccine or a placebo. This specimen was peripheral blood, taken in a trial of Ad26.COV2.S vaccine versus placebo. The chain joins TRBV5-1 to TRBJ2-3; 8 bases agree with TRBD2. The CDR3 DNA reads as TGCGCCAGCAGCTTGTCGGGAGGGCCTAAGACCACAGATACGCAGTATTTT. Its translation: CASSLSGGPKTTDTQYF. The whole variable domain, remainder taken from reference TRBV5-1 and TRBJ2-3, is KAGVTQTPRYLIKTRGQQVTLSCSPISGHRSVSWYQQTPGQGLQFLFEYFSETQRNKGNFPGRFSGRQFSNSRSEMNVSTLELGDSALYLCASSLSGGPKTTDTQYFGPGTRLTVL.